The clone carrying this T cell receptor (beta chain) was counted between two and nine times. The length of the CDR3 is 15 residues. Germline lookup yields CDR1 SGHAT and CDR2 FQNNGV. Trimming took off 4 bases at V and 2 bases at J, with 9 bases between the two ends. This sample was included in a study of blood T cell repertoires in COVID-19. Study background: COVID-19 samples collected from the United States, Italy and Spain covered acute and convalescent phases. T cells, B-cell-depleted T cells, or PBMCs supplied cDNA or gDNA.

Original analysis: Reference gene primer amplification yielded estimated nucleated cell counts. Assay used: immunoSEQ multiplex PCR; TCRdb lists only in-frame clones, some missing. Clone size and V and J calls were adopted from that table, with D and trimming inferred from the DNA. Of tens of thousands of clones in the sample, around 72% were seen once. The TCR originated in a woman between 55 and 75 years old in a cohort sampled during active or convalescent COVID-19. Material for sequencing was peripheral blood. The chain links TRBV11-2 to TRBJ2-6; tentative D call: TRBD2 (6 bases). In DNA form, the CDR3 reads TGTGCCAGCAGCTGGAGGGGTGCTGGGGCCAACGTCCTGACTTTC. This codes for CASSWRGAGANVLTF.